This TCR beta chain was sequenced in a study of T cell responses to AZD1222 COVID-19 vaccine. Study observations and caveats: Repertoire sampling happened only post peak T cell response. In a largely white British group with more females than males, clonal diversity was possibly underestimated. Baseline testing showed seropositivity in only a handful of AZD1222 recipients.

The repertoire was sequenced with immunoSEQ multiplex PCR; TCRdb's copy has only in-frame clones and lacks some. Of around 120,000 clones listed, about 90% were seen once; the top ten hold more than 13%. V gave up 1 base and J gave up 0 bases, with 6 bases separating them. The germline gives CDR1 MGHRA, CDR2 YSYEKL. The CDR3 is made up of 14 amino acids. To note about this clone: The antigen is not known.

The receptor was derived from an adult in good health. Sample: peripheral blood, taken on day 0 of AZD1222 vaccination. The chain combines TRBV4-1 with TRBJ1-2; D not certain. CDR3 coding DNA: TGCGCCAGCAGCCAAGCGATGGCTAACTATGGCTACACCTTC. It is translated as CASSQAMANYGYTF.